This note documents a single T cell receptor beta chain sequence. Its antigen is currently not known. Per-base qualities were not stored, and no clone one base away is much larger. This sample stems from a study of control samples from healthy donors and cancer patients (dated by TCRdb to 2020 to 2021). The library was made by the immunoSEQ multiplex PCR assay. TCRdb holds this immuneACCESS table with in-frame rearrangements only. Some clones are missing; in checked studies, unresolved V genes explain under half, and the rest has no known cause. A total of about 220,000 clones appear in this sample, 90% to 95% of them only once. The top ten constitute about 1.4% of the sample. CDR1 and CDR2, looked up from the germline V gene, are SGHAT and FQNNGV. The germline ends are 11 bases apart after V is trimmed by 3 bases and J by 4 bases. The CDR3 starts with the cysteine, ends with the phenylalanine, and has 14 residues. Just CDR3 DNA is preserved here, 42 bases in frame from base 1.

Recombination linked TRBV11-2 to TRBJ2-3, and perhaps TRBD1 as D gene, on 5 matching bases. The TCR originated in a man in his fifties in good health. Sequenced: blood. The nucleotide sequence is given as TGTGCCAGCAGCTTTCATCAGGGTGCAGATACGCAGTATTTT. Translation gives CASSFHQGADTQYF.